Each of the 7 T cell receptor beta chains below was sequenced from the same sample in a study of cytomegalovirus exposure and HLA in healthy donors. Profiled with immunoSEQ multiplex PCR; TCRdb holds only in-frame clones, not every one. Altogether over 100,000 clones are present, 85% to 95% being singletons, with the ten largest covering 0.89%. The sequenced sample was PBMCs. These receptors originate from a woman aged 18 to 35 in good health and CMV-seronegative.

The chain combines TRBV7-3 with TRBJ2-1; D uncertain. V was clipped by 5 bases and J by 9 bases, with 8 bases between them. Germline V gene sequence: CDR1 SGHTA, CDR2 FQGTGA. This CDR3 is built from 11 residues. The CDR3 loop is CASSLEGEQFF. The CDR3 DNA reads TGTGCCAGCAGCCTAGAAGGTGAGCAGTTCTTC.

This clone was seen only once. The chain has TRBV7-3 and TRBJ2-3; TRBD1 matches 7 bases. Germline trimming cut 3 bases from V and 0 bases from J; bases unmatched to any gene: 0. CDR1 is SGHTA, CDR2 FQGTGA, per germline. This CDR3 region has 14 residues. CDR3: CASSLGQSTDTQYF. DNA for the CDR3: TGTGCCAGCAGCTTGGGACAGAGCACAGATACGCAGTATTTT.

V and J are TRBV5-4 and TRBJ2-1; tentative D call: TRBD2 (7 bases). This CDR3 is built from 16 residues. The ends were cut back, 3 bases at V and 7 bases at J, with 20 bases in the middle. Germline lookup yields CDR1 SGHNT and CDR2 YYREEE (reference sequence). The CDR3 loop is CASSSTVVGGANEQFF. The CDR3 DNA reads TGTGCCAGCAGCTCTACCGTGGTGGGGGGGGCGAATGAGCAGTTCTTC.

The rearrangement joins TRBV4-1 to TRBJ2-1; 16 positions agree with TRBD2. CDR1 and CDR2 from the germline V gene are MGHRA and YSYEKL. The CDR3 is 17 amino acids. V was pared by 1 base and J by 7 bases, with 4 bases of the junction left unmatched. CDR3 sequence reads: CASSQAPGLAGGNEQFF. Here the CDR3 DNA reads TGCGCCAGCAGCCAAGCCCCGGGACTAGCGGGAGGGAATGAGCAGTTCTTC.

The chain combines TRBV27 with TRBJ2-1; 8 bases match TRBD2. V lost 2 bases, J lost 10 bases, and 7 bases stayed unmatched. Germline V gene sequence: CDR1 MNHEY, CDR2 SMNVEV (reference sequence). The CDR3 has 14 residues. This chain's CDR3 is CASSLERGSMEQFF. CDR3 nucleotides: TGTGCCAGCAGTTTAGAGCGGGGGAGTATGGAGCAGTTCTTC.

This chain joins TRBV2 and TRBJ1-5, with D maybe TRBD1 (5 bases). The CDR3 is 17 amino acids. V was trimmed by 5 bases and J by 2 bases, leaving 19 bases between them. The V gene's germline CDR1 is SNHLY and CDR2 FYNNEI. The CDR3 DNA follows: TGTGCCAGCAGTCAGACAGACACATATGGCGGCAATCAGCCCCAGCATTTT. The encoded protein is CASSQTDTYGGNQPQHF.

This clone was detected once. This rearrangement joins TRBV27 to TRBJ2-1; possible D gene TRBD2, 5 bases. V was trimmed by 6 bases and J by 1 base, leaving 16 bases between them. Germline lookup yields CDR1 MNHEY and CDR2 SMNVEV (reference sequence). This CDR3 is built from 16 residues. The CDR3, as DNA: TGTGCCAGCAGCCCCCCAGGAGGCGGGTCCTACAATGAGCAGTTCTTC. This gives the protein CASSPPGGGSYNEQFF.